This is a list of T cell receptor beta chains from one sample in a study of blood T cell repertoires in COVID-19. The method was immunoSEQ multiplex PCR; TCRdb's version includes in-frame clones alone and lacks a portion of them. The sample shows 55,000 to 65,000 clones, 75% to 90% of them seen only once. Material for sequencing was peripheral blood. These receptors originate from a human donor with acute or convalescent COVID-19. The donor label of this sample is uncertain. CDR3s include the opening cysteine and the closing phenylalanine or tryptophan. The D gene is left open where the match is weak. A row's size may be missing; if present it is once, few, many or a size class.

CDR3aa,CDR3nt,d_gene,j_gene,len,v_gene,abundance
CASTSDHGRNQPQHF,TGTGCCAGCACCTCAGATCATGGGAGAAATCAGCCCCAGCATTTT,-,TRBJ1-5,15,TRBV28,-
CASSQDLRDSFYNEQFF,TGCGCCAGCAGCCAAGATCTCCGGGACTCCTTCTACAATGAGCAGTTCTTC,-,TRBJ2-1,17,TRBV4-1,-
CASSSSYEQYF,TGTGCCAGTAGCAGCTCCTACGAGCAGTACTTC,-,TRBJ2-7,11,TRBV2,-
CASSFPGRNSPLHF,TGTGCCAGCAGTTTTCCTGGCCGAAATTCACCCCTCCACTTT,-,TRBJ1-6,14,TRBV28,-
CASSQEPGAGTDTQYF,TGCGCCAGCAGCCAAGAACCGGGAGCGGGCACAGATACGCAGTATTTT,-,TRBJ2-3,16,TRBV4-1,-
CASSRGSYNEQFF,TGCGCCAGCAGCCGCGGGTCCTACAATGAGCAGTTCTTC,-,TRBJ2-1,13,TRBV4-1,-
CASSLGDRTEAFF,TGTGCCAGCAGCTTAGGAGACAGAACTGAAGCTTTCTTT,-,TRBJ1-1,13,TRBV7-9,few
CASSQTGFATNEKLFF,TGTGCCAGCAGCCAGACAGGGTTTGCAACTAATGAAAAACTGTTTTTT,TRBD1,TRBJ1-4,16,TRBV7-8,-
CASSSSGGQGYEKLFF,TGTGCCAGCAGCTCATCCGGGGGACAGGGTTATGAAAAACTGTTTTTT,TRBD1,TRBJ1-4,16,TRBV7-9,-
CASQTGGGDDTQYF,TGTGCCAGCCAAACGGGGGGAGGTGACGATACGCAGTATTTT,TRBD2,TRBJ2-3,14,TRBV6-6,-
CASSITIAGGYEQYF,TGCGCCAGCAGCATAACGATAGCGGGGGGCTACGAGCAGTACTTC,TRBD2,TRBJ2-7,15,TRBV5-1,once
CASTNRQGGETQYF,TGTGCCAGTACCAATAGACAGGGCGGAGAGACCCAGTACTTC,TRBD1,TRBJ2-5,14,TRBV19,-
CASSDLRGPHEQYF,TGTGCCAGCAGCGATCTCAGGGGGCCGCACGAGCAGTACTTC,TRBD1,TRBJ2-7,14,TRBV14,-
CASSQNRGRGEKLFF,TGTGCCAGCAGCCAGAATCGAGGGCGCGGTGAAAAACTGTTTTTT,-,TRBJ1-4,15,TRBV6-4,-
CASSGPGWTSGNNEQFF,TGTGCCAGCAGCGGGCCAGGGTGGACTAGCGGCAACAATGAGCAGTTCTTC,TRBD2,TRBJ2-1,17,TRBV9,-
CASRELGGHNTGELFF,TGTGCCAGCAGGGAACTGGGGGGGCACAACACCGGGGAGCTGTTTTTT,-,TRBJ2-2,16,TRBV6-6,-
CASSATGGNQPQHF,TGTGCCAGCAGCGCGACAGGGGGCAATCAGCCCCAGCATTTT,TRBD1,TRBJ1-5,14,TRBV9,-
CAISGTSEGTDTQYF,TGTGCCATCAGTGGGACTAGCGAGGGCACAGATACGCAGTATTTT,TRBD2,TRBJ2-3,15,TRBV10-3,-
CASSPQGMNTEAFF,TGTGCCAGCTCACCGCAGGGGATGAACACTGAAGCTTTCTTT,-,TRBJ1-1,14,TRBV18,few
CASREGTVSSYEQYF,TGTGCCAGCAGGGAAGGGACAGTTTCCTCCTACGAGCAGTACTTC,TRBD1,TRBJ2-7,15,TRBV27,-
CASSRKGQGRSYEQYF,TGTGCCAGTAGTCGTAAAGGACAGGGTCGGTCCTACGAGCAGTACTTC,TRBD1,TRBJ2-7,16,TRBV19,-
CARHPVRAGGNYGYTF,TGTGCCAGGCACCCGGTGCGGGCAGGGGGGAACTATGGCTACACCTTC,TRBD1,TRBJ1-2,16,TRBV5-3,-
CASRPRGGSSNQPQHF,TGTGCCAGTAGACCAAGAGGGGGCAGTAGCAATCAGCCCCAGCATTTT,TRBD1,TRBJ1-5,16,TRBV19,-
CASTLGGAGAEAFF,TGTGCCAGCACCCTTGGGGGGGCTGGGGCTGAAGCTTTCTTT,-,TRBJ1-1,14,TRBV9,once